This T cell receptor beta chain originates from a study of cytomegalovirus exposure and HLA in healthy donors. Study results and limitations: Cytomegalovirus association was assigned to about 180 TCR beta chains.

Germline lookup yields CDR1 SGHNT and CDR2 YYREEE (reference sequence). The CDR3 has 15 amino acids. V lost 4 bases and J lost 1, with 12 bases in between. Healthy people donating bone marrow made up the donors. Remarks on this clone: Its antigen is undetermined.

Primers included in the PCR were 60 Vbeta and 13 Jbeta primers. Method: immunoSEQ multiplex PCR; TCRdb's copy keeps in-frame clones and lacks some. The sample lists about 150,000 clones; 75% to 90% were seen once. This clonotype was sampled from a young woman in good health and CMV-seronegative. The chain links TRBV5-4 to TRBJ2-1, with D perhaps TRBD1 (6 bases). The sequenced sample consisted of PBMCs. The DNA of the CDR3 is TGTGCCAGCAGCCAGGACAGTCGATCCTACAATGAGCAGTTCTTC. Translation: CASSQDSRSYNEQFF.